The clone carrying this T cell receptor beta chain was seen a handful of times. What it recognizes is unknown. The data derive from a study of graft-versus-host responses after intestinal transplantation. The study, taken as a whole, reports: The highest levels of circulating GvH clones went along with early declines in HvG clones after transplant.

Here immunoSEQ multiplex PCR was the method, and the copy in TCRdb shows in-frame clones only, minus some. The data hold under 130,000 clones, with 93% observed a single time. Germline V CDR1 and CDR2: LNHDA, SQIVND (reference sequence). The CDR3 totals 14 residues. J gave up 6 bases and V 5 bases, and 4 bases lay outside the gene matches. Sequencing used unstimulated CD8+ T cells sorted from spleen or lymph node cells, obtained before intestinal transplant. The TCR comes from a human donor who received an intestinal transplant. The V gene is TRBV19, the J gene TRBJ1-6, with TRBD1 matching 7 bases. CDR3 coding DNA: TGTGCCAGTAGTCTGTGGGACAGTAATTCACCCCTCCACTTT. Translated: CASSLWDSNSPLHF.